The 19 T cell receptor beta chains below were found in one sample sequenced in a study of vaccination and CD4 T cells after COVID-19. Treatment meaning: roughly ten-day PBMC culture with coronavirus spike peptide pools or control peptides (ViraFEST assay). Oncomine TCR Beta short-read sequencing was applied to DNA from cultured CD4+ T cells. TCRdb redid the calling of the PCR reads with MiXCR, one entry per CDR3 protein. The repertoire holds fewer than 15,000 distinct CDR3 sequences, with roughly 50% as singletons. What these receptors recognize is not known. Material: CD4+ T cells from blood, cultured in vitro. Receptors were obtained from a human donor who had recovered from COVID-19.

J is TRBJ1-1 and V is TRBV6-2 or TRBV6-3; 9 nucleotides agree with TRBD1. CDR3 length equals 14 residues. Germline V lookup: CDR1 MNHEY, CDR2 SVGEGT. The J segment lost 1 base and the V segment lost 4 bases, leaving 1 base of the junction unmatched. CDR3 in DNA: TGTGCCAGCAGTTTACAGGGGGCGAACACTGAAGCTTTCTTT. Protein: CASSLQGANTEAFF.

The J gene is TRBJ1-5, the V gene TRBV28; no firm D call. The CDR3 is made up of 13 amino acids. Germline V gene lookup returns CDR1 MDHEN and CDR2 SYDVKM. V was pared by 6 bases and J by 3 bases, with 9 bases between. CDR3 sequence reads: CASRGSPNQPQHF. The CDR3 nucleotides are TGTGCCAGCAGGGGCTCCCCCAATCAGCCCCAGCATTTT.

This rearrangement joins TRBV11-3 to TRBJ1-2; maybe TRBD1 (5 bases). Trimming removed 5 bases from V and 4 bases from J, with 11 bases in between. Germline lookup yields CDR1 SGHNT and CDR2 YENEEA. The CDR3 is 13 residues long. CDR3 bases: TGTGCCAGCAGCCCGGACAACAGCTATGGCTACACCTTC. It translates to CASSPDNSYGYTF.

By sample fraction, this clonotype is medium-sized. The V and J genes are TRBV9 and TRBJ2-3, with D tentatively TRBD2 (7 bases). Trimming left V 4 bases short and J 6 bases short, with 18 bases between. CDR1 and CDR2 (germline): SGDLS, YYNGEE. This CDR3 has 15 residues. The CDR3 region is CASSPRGGGEDTQYF. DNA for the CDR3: TGTGCCAGCAGCCCCCGGGGAGGGGGGGAGGATACGCAGTATTTT.

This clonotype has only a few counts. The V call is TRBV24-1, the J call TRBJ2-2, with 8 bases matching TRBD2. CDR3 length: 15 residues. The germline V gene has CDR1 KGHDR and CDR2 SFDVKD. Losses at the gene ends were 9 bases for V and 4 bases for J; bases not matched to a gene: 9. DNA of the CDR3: TGTGCCACCGATGCGGGGGGCCCGTTCACCGGGGAGCTGTTTTTT. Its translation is CATDAGGPFTGELFF.

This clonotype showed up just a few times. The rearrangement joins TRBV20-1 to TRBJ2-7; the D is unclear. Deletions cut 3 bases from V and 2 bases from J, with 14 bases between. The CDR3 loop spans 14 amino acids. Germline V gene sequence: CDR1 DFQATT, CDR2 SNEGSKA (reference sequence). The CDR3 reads CSASPSELPYEQYF. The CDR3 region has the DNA TGCAGTGCTAGTCCCAGTGAACTACCCTACGAGCAGTACTTC.

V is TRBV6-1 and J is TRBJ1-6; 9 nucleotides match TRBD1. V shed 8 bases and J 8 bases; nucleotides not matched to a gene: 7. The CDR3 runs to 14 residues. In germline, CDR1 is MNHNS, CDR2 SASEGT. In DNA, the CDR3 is TGTGCCAGCGAGGACAGGGGCTTCGATTCACCCCTCCACTTT. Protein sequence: CASEDRGFDSPLHF.

CDR3 sequence reads: CASTQNTEAFF. The CDR3 nucleotides read TGTGCCAGCACCCAGAACACTGAAGCTTTCTTT. This chain joins TRBV2 and TRBJ1-1, with unresolved D. This CDR3 is built from 11 residues. Trimming took off 7 bases at V and 1 base at J, with 4 bases between the two ends. CDR1 SNHLY and CDR2 FYNNEI come from the germline V gene.

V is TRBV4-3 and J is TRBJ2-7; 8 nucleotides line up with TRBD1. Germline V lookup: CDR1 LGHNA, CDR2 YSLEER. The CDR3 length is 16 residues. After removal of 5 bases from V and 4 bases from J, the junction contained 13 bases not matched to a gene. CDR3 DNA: TGCGCCAGCAGCAATATCGGACAGGGCGGCAAGTACGAGCAGTACTTC. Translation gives CASSNIGQGGKYEQYF.

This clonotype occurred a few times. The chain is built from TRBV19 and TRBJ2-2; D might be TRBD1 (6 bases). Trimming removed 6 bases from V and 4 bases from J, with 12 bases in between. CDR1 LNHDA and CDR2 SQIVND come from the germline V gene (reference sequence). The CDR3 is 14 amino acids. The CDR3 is CASRSDSGTGELFF. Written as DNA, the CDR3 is TGTGCCAGTAGATCGGACAGCGGCACCGGGGAGCTGTTTTTT.

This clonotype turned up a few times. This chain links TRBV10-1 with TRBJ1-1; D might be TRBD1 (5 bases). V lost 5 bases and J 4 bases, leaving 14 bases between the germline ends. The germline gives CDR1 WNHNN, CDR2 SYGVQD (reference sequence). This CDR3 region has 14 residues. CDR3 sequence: CASSPRGRATEAFF. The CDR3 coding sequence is TGCGCCAGCAGTCCGCGGGGACGGGCCACTGAAGCTTTCTTT.

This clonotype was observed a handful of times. The chain's CDR3 is CASSETSVDTEAFF. In nucleotides, the CDR3 is TGCGCCAGCAGTGAGACGAGTGTGGACACTGAAGCTTTCTTT. The chain employs TRBV10-1 and TRBJ1-1, with unresolved D. Germline-derived CDR1 and CDR2 are WNHNN and SYGVQD (reference sequence). The CDR3 runs to 14 residues. V was trimmed by 2 bases and J by 3 bases, leaving 10 bases between them.

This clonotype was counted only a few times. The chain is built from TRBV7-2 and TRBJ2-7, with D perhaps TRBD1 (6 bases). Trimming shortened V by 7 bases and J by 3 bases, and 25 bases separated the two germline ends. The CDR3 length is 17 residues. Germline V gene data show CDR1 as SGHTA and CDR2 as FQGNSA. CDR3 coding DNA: TGTGCCAGCAACCCTCCCCCCCGGCCAGGGGTAAGCTACGAGCAGTACTTC. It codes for CASNPPPRPGVSYEQYF. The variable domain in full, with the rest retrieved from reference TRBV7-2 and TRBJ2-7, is GAGVSQSPSNKVTEKGKDVELRCDPISGHTALYWYRQSLGQGLEFLIYFQGNSAPDKSGLPSDRFSAERTGGSVSTLTIQRTQQEDSAVYLCASNPPPRPGVSYEQYFGPGTRLTVT.

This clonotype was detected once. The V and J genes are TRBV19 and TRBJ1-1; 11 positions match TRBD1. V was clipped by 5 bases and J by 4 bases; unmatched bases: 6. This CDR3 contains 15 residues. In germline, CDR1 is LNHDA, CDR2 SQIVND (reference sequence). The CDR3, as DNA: TGTGCCAGTAGTGCGGGACAGGGGGTAGGCACTGAAGCTTTCTTT. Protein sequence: CASSAGQGVGTEAFF.

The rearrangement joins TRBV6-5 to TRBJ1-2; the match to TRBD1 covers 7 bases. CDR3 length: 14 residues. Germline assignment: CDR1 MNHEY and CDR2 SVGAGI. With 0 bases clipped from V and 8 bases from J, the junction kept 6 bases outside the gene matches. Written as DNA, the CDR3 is TGTGCCAGCAGTTACTCGACAGGGTTTCAAGGCTACACCTTC. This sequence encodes CASSYSTGFQGYTF.

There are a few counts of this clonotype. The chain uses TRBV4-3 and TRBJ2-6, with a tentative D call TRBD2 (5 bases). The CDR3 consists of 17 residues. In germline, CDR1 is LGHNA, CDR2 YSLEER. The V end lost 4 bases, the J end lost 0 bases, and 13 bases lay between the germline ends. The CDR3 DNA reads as TGCGCCAGCAGCCCCAGGCTGGGGAGCTCTGGGGCCAACGTCCTGACTTTC. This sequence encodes CASSPRLGSSGANVLTF.

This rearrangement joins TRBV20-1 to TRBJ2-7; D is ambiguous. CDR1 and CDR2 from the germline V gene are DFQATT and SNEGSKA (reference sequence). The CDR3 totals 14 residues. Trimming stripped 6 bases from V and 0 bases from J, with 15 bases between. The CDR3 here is CSAFPDPSSYEQYF. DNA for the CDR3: TGCAGTGCCTTCCCGGACCCCAGCTCCTACGAGCAGTACTTC.

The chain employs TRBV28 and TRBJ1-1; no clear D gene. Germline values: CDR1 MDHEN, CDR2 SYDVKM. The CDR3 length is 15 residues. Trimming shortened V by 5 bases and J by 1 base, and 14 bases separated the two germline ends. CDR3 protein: CASSLTSLTNTEAFF. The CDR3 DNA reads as TGTGCCAGCAGTCTCACCTCGCTGACGAACACTGAAGCTTTCTTT.

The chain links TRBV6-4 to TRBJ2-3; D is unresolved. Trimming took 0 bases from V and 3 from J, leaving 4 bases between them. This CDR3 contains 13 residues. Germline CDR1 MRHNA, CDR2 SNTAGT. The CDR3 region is CASSDSETDTQYF. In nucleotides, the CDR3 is TGTGCCAGCAGTGACTCGGAGACAGATACGCAGTATTTT.